These T cell receptor beta chains were read from a single sample in a study of cytomegalovirus exposure and HLA in healthy donors. Repertoires were generated with immunoSEQ multiplex PCR, while TCRdb's copy carries only in-frame clones and drops some. The sample yields tens of thousands of clones, approximately 74% seen once. Input material: PBMCs. The receptors stem from a woman aged 45-60 years in good health and CMV-seropositive. The CDR3 runs from the conserved cysteine through the conserved F or W. The order of the fields is D gene, V gene, J gene, clone size, CDR3 DNA, CDR3 protein. The D gene is left open where the match is weak. Where a row states a size, it is once, few, many or the class of an expanded clone; other rows omit it.

d_call: NA
v_call: TRBV6-5
j_call: TRBJ1-2
clone_size: once
cdr3_nt: TGTGCCAGCAGTTACTCGAGGTTCGAGACGGCTGGCTACACCTTC
cdr3_aa: CASSYSRFETAGYTF

d_call: NA
v_call: TRBV6-1
j_call: TRBJ2-5
clone_size: NA
cdr3_nt: TGTGCCAGCAGTGAAGGAACCGAGGGTCTTCAAGAGACCCAGTACTTC
cdr3_aa: CASSEGTEGLQETQYF

d_call: TRBD1
v_call: TRBV7-2
j_call: TRBJ1-2
clone_size: NA
cdr3_nt: TGTGCCAGCACCACCCCGGACAGGGACTATGGCTACACCTTC
cdr3_aa: CASTTPDRDYGYTF

d_call: NA
v_call: TRBV27
j_call: TRBJ1-5
clone_size: NA
cdr3_nt: TGTGCCAGCAGTCAGAGGGTCCTAAATCAGCCCCAGCATTTT
cdr3_aa: CASSQRVLNQPQHF

d_call: NA
v_call: TRBV27
j_call: TRBJ2-5
clone_size: NA
cdr3_nt: TGTGCCAGCAGTCCTCTTTTCGGGATCGGTAAAACCCAGTACTTC
cdr3_aa: CASSPLFGIGKTQYF

d_call: NA
v_call: TRBV10-3
j_call: TRBJ1-1
clone_size: NA
cdr3_nt: TGTGCCATCGGAGGAGCCTTGAACACTGAAGCTTTCTTT
cdr3_aa: CAIGGALNTEAFF

d_call: TRBD2
v_call: TRBV27
j_call: TRBJ2-5
clone_size: NA
cdr3_nt: TGTGCCAGCAGTGGGACTAGCGCGCAAGAGACCCAGTACTTC
cdr3_aa: CASSGTSAQETQYF

d_call: TRBD1
v_call: TRBV5-1
j_call: TRBJ1-1
clone_size: NA
cdr3_nt: TGCGCCAGCAGCCCGGGACAGGGAGAAGCTTTCTTT
cdr3_aa: CASSPGQGEAFF

d_call: NA
v_call: TRBV7-6
j_call: TRBJ2-1
clone_size: NA
cdr3_nt: TGTGCCAGCAGCCTAGGGGGAGGTGAGCAGTTCTTC
cdr3_aa: CASSLGGGEQFF

d_call: NA
v_call: TRBV2
j_call: TRBJ1-5
clone_size: NA
cdr3_nt: TGTGCCAGCAGTCCGAACCTCAGGGACAATCAGCCCCAGCATTTT
cdr3_aa: CASSPNLRDNQPQHF

d_call: NA
v_call: TRBV6-6
j_call: TRBJ1-2
clone_size: few
cdr3_nt: TGTGCCATCCGGGACGGACCGGCGGGGGGCTACACCTTC
cdr3_aa: CAIRDGPAGGYTF

d_call: NA
v_call: TRBV29-1
j_call: TRBJ2-3
clone_size: NA
cdr3_nt: TGCAGCGTTGAACAGGGGCATGGCACAGATACGCAGTATTTT
cdr3_aa: CSVEQGHGTDTQYF

d_call: NA
v_call: TRBV7-8
j_call: TRBJ1-3
clone_size: NA
cdr3_nt: TGTGCCAGCAGCTTCCCAGGGTTAGGAAACACCATATATTTT
cdr3_aa: CASSFPGLGNTIYF

d_call: TRBD2
v_call: TRBV15
j_call: TRBJ2-3
clone_size: NA
cdr3_nt: TGTGCCACCGGGAGGGGACTAGCGGCTAGCACAGATACGCAGTATTTT
cdr3_aa: CATGRGLAASTDTQYF

d_call: NA
v_call: TRBV2
j_call: TRBJ2-1
clone_size: few
cdr3_nt: TGTGCCAGTTCGGGACAACCCTACCCCAGTGAGCAGTTCTTC
cdr3_aa: CASSGQPYPSEQFF

d_call: TRBD1
v_call: TRBV10-3
j_call: TRBJ2-1
clone_size: NA
cdr3_nt: TGTGCCATCAGAAACGGACAGGGGTCCTACAATGAGCAGTTCTTC
cdr3_aa: CAIRNGQGSYNEQFF

d_call: NA
v_call: TRBV4-2
j_call: TRBJ2-7
clone_size: medium-sized
cdr3_nt: TGTGCCAGCAGCCAAGAAACTAGTCCAACCTACGAGCAGTACTTC
cdr3_aa: CASSQETSPTYEQYF

d_call: NA
v_call: TRBV30
j_call: TRBJ1-1
clone_size: NA
cdr3_nt: TGTGCCTGGAGTGCGGTGGAGGGGTTTCAAGCTTTCTTT
cdr3_aa: CAWSAVEGFQAFF

d_call: NA
v_call: TRBV12-5
j_call: TRBJ1-1
clone_size: NA
cdr3_nt: TGTGCTAGTGGCCGCTCAGGACAGAAGAACACTGAAGCTTTCTTT
cdr3_aa: CASGRSGQKNTEAFF

d_call: NA
v_call: TRBV11-2
j_call: TRBJ1-5
clone_size: few
cdr3_nt: TGTGCCAGCAGCCGACGGAGCGATCAGCCCCAGCATTTT
cdr3_aa: CASSRRSDQPQHF

d_call: TRBD1
v_call: TRBV30
j_call: TRBJ2-6
clone_size: few
cdr3_nt: TGTGCCTGGCGGGACAGGGTGTTAGCTGGGGCCAACGTCCTGACTTTC
cdr3_aa: CAWRDRVLAGANVLTF

d_call: NA
v_call: TRBV30
j_call: TRBJ1-2
clone_size: NA
cdr3_nt: TGTGCCTGGACTTCCTCCAACTATGGCTACACCTTC
cdr3_aa: CAWTSSNYGYTF

d_call: TRBD1
v_call: TRBV7-6
j_call: TRBJ1-2
clone_size: NA
cdr3_nt: TGTGCCAGCAGCTTAGAGGGACAGGGGGCAGGTGGCTACACCTTC
cdr3_aa: CASSLEGQGAGGYTF

d_call: NA
v_call: TRBV9
j_call: TRBJ1-2
clone_size: NA
cdr3_nt: TGTGCCAGCAGCGGTGTGAGCGCTAACTATGGCTACACCTTC
cdr3_aa: CASSGVSANYGYTF

d_call: NA
v_call: TRBV6-1
j_call: TRBJ1-5
clone_size: NA
cdr3_nt: TGTGCCAGCAGTGTAGGGGGCAATCAGCCCCAGCATTTT
cdr3_aa: CASSVGGNQPQHF

d_call: NA
v_call: TRBV19
j_call: TRBJ1-5
clone_size: NA
cdr3_nt: TGTGCCAGTAGTACGGTCAGGGGAGATCAGCCCCAGCATTTT
cdr3_aa: CASSTVRGDQPQHF

d_call: NA
v_call: TRBV18
j_call: TRBJ2-5
clone_size: NA
cdr3_nt: TGTGCCAGCTCACCCCTTCTAACTGAGACCCAGTACTTC
cdr3_aa: CASSPLLTETQYF

d_call: NA
v_call: TRBV7-9
j_call: TRBJ2-1
clone_size: NA
cdr3_nt: TGTGCCAGCAGCTTAGCTGGGGGGGCGGATGAGCAGTTCTTC
cdr3_aa: CASSLAGGADEQFF

d_call: TRBD2
v_call: TRBV2
j_call: TRBJ2-1
clone_size: NA
cdr3_nt: TGTGCCAGCGGGGGACTAGCGGCATACAATGAGCAGTTCTTC
cdr3_aa: CASGGLAAYNEQFF

d_call: TRBD2
v_call: TRBV27
j_call: TRBJ2-2
clone_size: NA
cdr3_nt: TGTGCCAGCAGCGGTCGACTAGCGGGACGCACCGGGGAGCTGTTTTTT
cdr3_aa: CASSGRLAGRTGELFF

d_call: NA
v_call: TRBV25-1
j_call: TRBJ2-6
clone_size: NA
cdr3_nt: TGTGCCAGCAGTGCGTTGAATGGGCTTTTTCGGGCCAACGTCCTGACTTTC
cdr3_aa: CASSALNGLFRANVLTF

d_call: NA
v_call: TRBV5-1
j_call: TRBJ2-3
clone_size: NA
cdr3_nt: TGCGCCAGCAGGGAGGGGCCCACAGATACGCAGTATTTT
cdr3_aa: CASREGPTDTQYF

d_call: TRBD1
v_call: TRBV5-1
j_call: TRBJ2-7
clone_size: NA
cdr3_nt: TGCGCCAGCAGTCTGGAGGGACAGGGGCGGCAGCAGTACTTC
cdr3_aa: CASSLEGQGRQQYF

d_call: NA
v_call: TRBV4-1
j_call: TRBJ2-7
clone_size: few
cdr3_nt: TGCGCCAGCAGCCAAGAGGGAGGAACTAGCTGGTACTTC
cdr3_aa: CASSQEGGTSWYF

d_call: TRBD1
v_call: TRBV5-1
j_call: TRBJ2-1
clone_size: NA
cdr3_nt: TGCGCCAGCAGCCCGCGGACAGGGATTTGGAATGAGCAGTTCTTC
cdr3_aa: CASSPRTGIWNEQFF

d_call: NA
v_call: TRBV27
j_call: TRBJ1-1
clone_size: NA
cdr3_nt: TGTGCCAGCAGTTTAAATGGCAGGTCAACTGAAGCTTTCTTT
cdr3_aa: CASSLNGRSTEAFF

d_call: NA
v_call: TRBV15
j_call: TRBJ1-5
clone_size: NA
cdr3_nt: TGTGCCACCGGTTGGGAGGCCCGAAGCAATCAGCCCCAGCATTTT
cdr3_aa: CATGWEARSNQPQHF

d_call: NA
v_call: TRBV28
j_call: TRBJ2-3
clone_size: many
cdr3_nt: TGTGCCAGCAGTCCTCCTAGCGACCTCACAGATACGCAGTATTTT
cdr3_aa: CASSPPSDLTDTQYF

d_call: NA
v_call: TRBV19
j_call: TRBJ2-7
clone_size: NA
cdr3_nt: TGTGCCAGTAGTATGGGACACCCAAGCTCCTACGAGCAGTACTTC
cdr3_aa: CASSMGHPSSYEQYF

d_call: NA
v_call: TRBV25-1
j_call: TRBJ2-1
clone_size: NA
cdr3_nt: TGTGCCAGCAGACCCGGCTCCTACAATGAGCAGTTCTTC
cdr3_aa: CASRPGSYNEQFF

d_call: NA
v_call: TRBV28
j_call: TRBJ1-1
clone_size: NA
cdr3_nt: TGTGCCAGCAGTTTTTCGAGCGTCCGGGGGGGAGCTTTCTTT
cdr3_aa: CASSFSSVRGGAFF

d_call: NA
v_call: TRBV11-2
j_call: TRBJ2-7
clone_size: NA
cdr3_nt: TGTGCCAGCAGCATGGAGGCCTACGAGCAGTACTTC
cdr3_aa: CASSMEAYEQYF

d_call: NA
v_call: TRBV15
j_call: TRBJ1-5
clone_size: NA
cdr3_nt: TGTGCCACCAGCAGAGATCCGGGGGGCGGCCAGCCCCAGCATTTT
cdr3_aa: CATSRDPGGGQPQHF

d_call: NA
v_call: TRBV7-3
j_call: TRBJ2-2
clone_size: NA
cdr3_nt: TGTGCCAGCGGGGGAGGCACCGGGGAGCTGTTTTTT
cdr3_aa: CASGGGTGELFF

d_call: TRBD1
v_call: TRBV14
j_call: TRBJ2-1
clone_size: NA
cdr3_nt: TGTGCCAGCAGCTTTGACAGGGGGCGTGAGCAGTTCTTC
cdr3_aa: CASSFDRGREQFF

d_call: NA
v_call: TRBV2
j_call: TRBJ1-6
clone_size: NA
cdr3_nt: TGTGCCAGCGAGTGGCAGGGGAATTCACCCCTCCACTTT
cdr3_aa: CASEWQGNSPLHF

d_call: NA
v_call: TRBV11-3
j_call: TRBJ1-1
clone_size: NA
cdr3_nt: TGTGCCAGCAGCCACACCTTGGGGGGAGCTTTCTTT
cdr3_aa: CASSHTLGGAFF

d_call: TRBD2
v_call: TRBV28
j_call: TRBJ2-5
clone_size: few
cdr3_nt: TGTGCCAGCAGTTTTCTAGCGGGATATCAAGAGACCCAGTACTTC
cdr3_aa: CASSFLAGYQETQYF

d_call: NA
v_call: TRBV6-1
j_call: TRBJ1-1
clone_size: once
cdr3_nt: TGTGCCAGCAGTGAACTCGCTGGAGGGAGACGGAAAGCTTTCTTT
cdr3_aa: CASSELAGGRRKAFF

d_call: TRBD2
v_call: TRBV28
j_call: TRBJ2-7
clone_size: few
cdr3_nt: TGTGCCAGCAGTCGCTCCAGACTAGCGGAAGGCTCCTACGAGCAGTACTTC
cdr3_aa: CASSRSRLAEGSYEQYF